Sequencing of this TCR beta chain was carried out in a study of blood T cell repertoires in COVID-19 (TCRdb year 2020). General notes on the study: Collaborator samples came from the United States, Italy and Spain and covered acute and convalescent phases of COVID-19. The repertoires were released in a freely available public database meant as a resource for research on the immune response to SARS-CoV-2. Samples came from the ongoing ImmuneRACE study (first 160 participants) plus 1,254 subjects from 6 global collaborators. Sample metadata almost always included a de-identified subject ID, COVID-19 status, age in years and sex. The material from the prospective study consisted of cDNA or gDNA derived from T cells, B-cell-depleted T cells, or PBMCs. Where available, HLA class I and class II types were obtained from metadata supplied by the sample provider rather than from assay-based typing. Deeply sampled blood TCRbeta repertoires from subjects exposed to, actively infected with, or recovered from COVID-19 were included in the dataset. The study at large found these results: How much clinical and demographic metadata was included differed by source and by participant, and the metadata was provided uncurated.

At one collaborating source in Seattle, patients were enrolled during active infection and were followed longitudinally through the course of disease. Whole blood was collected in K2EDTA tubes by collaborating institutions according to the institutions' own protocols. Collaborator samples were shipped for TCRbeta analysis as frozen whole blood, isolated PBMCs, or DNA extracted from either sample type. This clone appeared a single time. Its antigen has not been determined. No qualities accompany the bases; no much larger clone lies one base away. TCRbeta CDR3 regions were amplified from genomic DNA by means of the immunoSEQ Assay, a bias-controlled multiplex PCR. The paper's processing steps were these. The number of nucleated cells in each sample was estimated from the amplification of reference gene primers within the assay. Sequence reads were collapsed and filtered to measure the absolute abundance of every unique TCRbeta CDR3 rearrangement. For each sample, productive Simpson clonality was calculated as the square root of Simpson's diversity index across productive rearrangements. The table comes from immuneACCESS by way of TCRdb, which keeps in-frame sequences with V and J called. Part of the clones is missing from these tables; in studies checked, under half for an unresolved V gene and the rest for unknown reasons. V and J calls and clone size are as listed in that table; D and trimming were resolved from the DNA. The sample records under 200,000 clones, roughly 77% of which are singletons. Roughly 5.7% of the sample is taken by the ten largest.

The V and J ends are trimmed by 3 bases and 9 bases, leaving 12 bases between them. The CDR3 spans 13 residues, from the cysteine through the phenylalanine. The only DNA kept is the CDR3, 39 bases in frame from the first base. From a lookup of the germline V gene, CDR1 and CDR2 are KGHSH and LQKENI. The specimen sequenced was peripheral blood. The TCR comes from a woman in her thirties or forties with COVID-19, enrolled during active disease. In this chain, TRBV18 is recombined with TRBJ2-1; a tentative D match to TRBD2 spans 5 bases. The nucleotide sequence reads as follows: TGTGCCAGCTCACCCGGGATGCTCGGTGAGCAGTTCTTC. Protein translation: CASSPGMLGEQFF.